This T cell receptor (beta chain) was obtained from a study of blood T cells in healthy people across ages. This CDR3 has 15 residues. V was cut by 8 bases and J by 8 bases, with 22 bases left in between. Primers used in a second PCR of roughly 7 to 12 cycles were a sample-barcoded 5' primer and a J-beta primer mix. Via MiXCR, TCRdb re-called the 5' RACE reads, giving one row per CDR3 protein. The table records over a million distinct CDR3 sequences, 40% to 55% of them present only once. At least 6 million PBMCs were isolated per sample. The chain joins TRBV12-3 or TRBV12-4 to TRBJ2-4; D possibly corresponds to TRBD1 (6 bases). The source material was blood. This TCR derives from a woman aged 60-70 years in good health. In DNA, the CDR3 is TGTGCCAGCGGCCGAGGGGGACGGGTAATCGACATTCAGTACTTC. This encodes CASGRGGRVIDIQYF.